This is a list of T cell receptor beta chains from one sample in a study of blood T cell repertoires in COVID-19. Libraries were prepared by immunoSEQ multiplex PCR; TCRdb keeps only in-frame clonotypes and omits some of them. This table holds some 320,000 clones, around 86% found once. Sequencing was carried out using PBMCs or T cells enriched from blood (not recorded which). These receptors were collected from a man aged 60 to 75 who had recovered from COVID-19. Both conserved end residues are part of each CDR3. The order of the fields is V gene, J gene, CDR3 protein.

V gene: TRBV7-9
J gene: TRBJ2-1
CDR3 protein: CASTIQSPGEQFF

V gene: TRBV27
J gene: TRBJ1-5
CDR3 protein: CASSPGTGSNQPQHF

V gene: TRBV10-1
J gene: TRBJ2-2
CDR3 protein: CASRQRESGGELFF

V gene: TRBV6-5
J gene: TRBJ2-4
CDR3 protein: CASSAGTGWNIQYF

V gene: TRBV11-2
J gene: TRBJ1-5
CDR3 protein: CASSLDSGFQPQHF

V gene: TRBV7-2
J gene: TRBJ2-1
CDR3 protein: CASSSQGYGLQEQFF

V gene: TRBV7-2
J gene: TRBJ1-4
CDR3 protein: CASSLVAGSAELFF

V gene: TRBV10-3
J gene: TRBJ2-7
CDR3 protein: CAINRTSGRKLTYEQYF

V gene: TRBV5-1
J gene: TRBJ1-2
CDR3 protein: CASSLDVRYGYTF

V gene: TRBV7-9
J gene: TRBJ1-6
CDR3 protein: CASSSDRGPSPLHF

V gene: TRBV18
J gene: TRBJ2-5
CDR3 protein: CASSPFTGMETQYF

V gene: TRBV6-4
J gene: TRBJ1-2
CDR3 protein: CASSDAPDTVIDGYTF

V gene: TRBV4-1
J gene: TRBJ2-2
CDR3 protein: CASSTRRTANTGELFF

V gene: TRBV12-3/TRBV12-4
J gene: TRBJ2-7
CDR3 protein: CASSLTTYEQYF

V gene: TRBV3-1/TRBV3-2
J gene: TRBJ1-4
CDR3 protein: CASSLTTGGDEKLFF

V gene: TRBV5-6
J gene: TRBJ2-3
CDR3 protein: CASSLVGQGTDTQYF

V gene: TRBV5-1
J gene: TRBJ2-3
CDR3 protein: CASSLNGPGTSSNTQYF

V gene: TRBV2
J gene: TRBJ2-7
CDR3 protein: CASSATSFHEQYF

V gene: TRBV27
J gene: TRBJ2-5
CDR3 protein: CASSSLRLAGEGETQYF

V gene: TRBV3-1/TRBV3-2
J gene: TRBJ1-1
CDR3 protein: CASVQGGFTEAFF

V gene: TRBV20-1
J gene: TRBJ1-4
CDR3 protein: CSASQTGSNEKLFF

V gene: TRBV20-1
J gene: TRBJ1-2
CDR3 protein: CSASSTGQINYGYTF

V gene: TRBV18
J gene: TRBJ2-7
CDR3 protein: CASSPGQGIYYEQYF

V gene: TRBV9
J gene: TRBJ1-6
CDR3 protein: CASSILPGQGSSPLHF

V gene: TRBV12-3/TRBV12-4
J gene: TRBJ1-1
CDR3 protein: CATLGQKNTEAFF

V gene: TRBV28
J gene: TRBJ2-7
CDR3 protein: CASSFPQGASYEQYF

V gene: TRBV10-3
J gene: TRBJ1-2
CDR3 protein: CATRQDLNYGYTF

V gene: TRBV24-1
J gene: TRBJ1-5
CDR3 protein: CATSEGHNLPQPQHF

V gene: TRBV6-5
J gene: TRBJ2-7
CDR3 protein: CASSYSGLAVGEQYF

V gene: TRBV7-2
J gene: TRBJ1-3
CDR3 protein: CASRRDRAGNTIYF

V gene: TRBV27
J gene: TRBJ1-1
CDR3 protein: CASSPYDRGNTEAFF

V gene: TRBV9
J gene: TRBJ1-1
CDR3 protein: CASSVASGTEAFF

V gene: TRBV11-2
J gene: TRBJ1-3
CDR3 protein: CASSPTGNGNTIYF

V gene: TRBV5-5
J gene: TRBJ2-5
CDR3 protein: CASTRGAGETQYF

V gene: TRBV7-9
J gene: TRBJ2-1
CDR3 protein: CASSLDPSAILQFF

V gene: TRBV6-5
J gene: TRBJ2-1
CDR3 protein: CASSYSASVSYNEQFF

V gene: TRBV19
J gene: TRBJ2-6
CDR3 protein: CASSISVTGANVLTF

V gene: TRBV2
J gene: TRBJ2-3
CDR3 protein: CASSPRGNTDTQYF

V gene: TRBV25-1
J gene: TRBJ2-3
CDR3 protein: CASSPRLSTDTQYF

V gene: TRBV30
J gene: TRBJ2-3
CDR3 protein: CAWSIGGTWYTQYF

V gene: TRBV7-2
J gene: TRBJ1-2
CDR3 protein: CASSLSPVNYGYTF

V gene: TRBV19
J gene: TRBJ2-7
CDR3 protein: CASTPTGTGGWHEQYF

V gene: TRBV15
J gene: TRBJ2-5
CDR3 protein: CATSRATRQETQYF

V gene: TRBV15
J gene: TRBJ2-1
CDR3 protein: CATSRTLPLDNEQFF

V gene: TRBV15
J gene: TRBJ2-1
CDR3 protein: CATTFRGTAPNEQFF

V gene: TRBV7-3
J gene: TRBJ2-5
CDR3 protein: CASSLGLAGGLETQYF

V gene: TRBV5-1
J gene: TRBJ1-2
CDR3 protein: CASSLEVVRGRGYGYTF

V gene: TRBV5-4
J gene: TRBJ2-1
CDR3 protein: CASSFLSTSGRANEQFF